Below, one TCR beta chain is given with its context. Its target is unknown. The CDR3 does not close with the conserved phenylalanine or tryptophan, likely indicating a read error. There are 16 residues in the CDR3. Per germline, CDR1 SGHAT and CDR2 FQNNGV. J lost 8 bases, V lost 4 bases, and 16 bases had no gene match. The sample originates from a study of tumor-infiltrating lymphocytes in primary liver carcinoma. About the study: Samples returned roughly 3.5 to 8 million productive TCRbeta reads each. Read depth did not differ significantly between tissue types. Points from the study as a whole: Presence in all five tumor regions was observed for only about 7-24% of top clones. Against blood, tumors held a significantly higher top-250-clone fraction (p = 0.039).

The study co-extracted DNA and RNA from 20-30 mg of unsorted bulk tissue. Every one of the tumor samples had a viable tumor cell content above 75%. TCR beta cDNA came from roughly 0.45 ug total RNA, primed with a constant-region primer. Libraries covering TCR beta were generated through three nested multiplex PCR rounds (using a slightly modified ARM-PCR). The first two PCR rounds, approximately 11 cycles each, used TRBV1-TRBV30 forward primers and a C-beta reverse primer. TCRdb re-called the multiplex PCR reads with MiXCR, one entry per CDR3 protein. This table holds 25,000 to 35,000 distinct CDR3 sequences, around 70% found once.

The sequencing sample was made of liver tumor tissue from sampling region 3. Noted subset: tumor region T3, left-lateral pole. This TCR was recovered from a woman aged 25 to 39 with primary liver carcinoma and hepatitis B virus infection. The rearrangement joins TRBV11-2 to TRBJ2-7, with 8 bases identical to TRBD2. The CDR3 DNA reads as TGTGCCAGCAGCTACGGCGGGAGGACCTCGGGAAGCAAGCAGTACTAC. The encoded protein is CASSYGGRTSGSKQYY.